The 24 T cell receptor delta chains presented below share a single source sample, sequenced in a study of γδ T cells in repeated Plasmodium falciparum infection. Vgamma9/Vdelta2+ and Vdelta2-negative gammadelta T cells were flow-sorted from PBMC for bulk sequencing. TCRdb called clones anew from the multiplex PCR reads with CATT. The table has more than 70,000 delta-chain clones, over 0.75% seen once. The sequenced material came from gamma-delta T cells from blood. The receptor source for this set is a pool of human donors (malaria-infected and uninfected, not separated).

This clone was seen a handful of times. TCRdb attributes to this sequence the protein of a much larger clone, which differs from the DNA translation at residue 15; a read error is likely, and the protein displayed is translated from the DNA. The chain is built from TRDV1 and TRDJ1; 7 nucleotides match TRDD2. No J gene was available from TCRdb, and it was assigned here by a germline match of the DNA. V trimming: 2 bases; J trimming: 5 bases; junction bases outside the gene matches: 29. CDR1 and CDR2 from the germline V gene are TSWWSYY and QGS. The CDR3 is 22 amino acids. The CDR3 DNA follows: TGTGCTCTTGGGGAAACCTTTGATTCCGTTCCTACAGGTGGGTACCACGAGGATAAACTCATCTTT. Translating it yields CALGETFDSVPTGGYHEDKLIF.

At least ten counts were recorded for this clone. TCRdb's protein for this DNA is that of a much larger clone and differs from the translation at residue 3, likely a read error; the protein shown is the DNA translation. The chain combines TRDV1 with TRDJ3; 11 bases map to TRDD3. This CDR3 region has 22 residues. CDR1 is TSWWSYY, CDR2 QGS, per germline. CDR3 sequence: CAPGRTWGIRVSSSWDTRQMFF. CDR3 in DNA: TGTGCTCCTGGGCGAACGTGGGGGATACGCGTTTCGAGCTCCTGGGACACCCGACAGATGTTTTTC.

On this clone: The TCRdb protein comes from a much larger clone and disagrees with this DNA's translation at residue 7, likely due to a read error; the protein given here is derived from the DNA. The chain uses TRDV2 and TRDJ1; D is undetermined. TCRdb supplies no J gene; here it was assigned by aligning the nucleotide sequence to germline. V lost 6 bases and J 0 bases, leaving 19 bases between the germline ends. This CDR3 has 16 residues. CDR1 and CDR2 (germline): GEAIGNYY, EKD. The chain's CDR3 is CACRDAARGYTDKLIF. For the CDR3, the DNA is TGTGCCTGTCGCGATGCGGCGAGGGGTTACACCGATAAACTCATCTTT.

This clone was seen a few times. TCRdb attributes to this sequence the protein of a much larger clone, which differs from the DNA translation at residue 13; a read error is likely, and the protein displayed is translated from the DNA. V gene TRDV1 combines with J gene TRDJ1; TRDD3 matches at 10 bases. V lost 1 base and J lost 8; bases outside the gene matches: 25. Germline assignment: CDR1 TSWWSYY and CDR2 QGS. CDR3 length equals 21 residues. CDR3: CALGERGVLGDVPSRERKLIF. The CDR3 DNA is TGTGCTCTTGGGGAACGGGGGGTACTGGGGGATGTTCCCTCGAGGGAGAGAAAACTCATCTTT.

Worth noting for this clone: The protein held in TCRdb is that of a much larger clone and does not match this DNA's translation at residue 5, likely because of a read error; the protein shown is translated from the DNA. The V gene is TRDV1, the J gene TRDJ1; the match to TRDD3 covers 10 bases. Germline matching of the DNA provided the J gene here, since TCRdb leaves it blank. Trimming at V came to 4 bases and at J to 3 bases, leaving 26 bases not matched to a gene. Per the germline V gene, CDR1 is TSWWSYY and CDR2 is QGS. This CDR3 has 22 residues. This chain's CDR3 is CALGGLWPSSTYTGGFADKLIF. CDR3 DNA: TGTGCTCTTGGGGGCTTGTGGCCTTCCTCAACTTATACTGGGGGATTCGCCGATAAACTCATCTTT.

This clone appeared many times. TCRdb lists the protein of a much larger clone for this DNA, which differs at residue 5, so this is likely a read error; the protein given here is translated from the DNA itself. The CDR3 nucleotides read TGTGCTCTTGGGGGACTCTCGTCATTCTGGGGGATACGACGCCTCATCTTT. It translates to CALGGLSSFWGIRRLIF. This chain connects TRDV1 to TRDJ1; TRDD3 matches 12 bases. This CDR3 is built from 17 residues. V lost 4 bases to trimming and J lost 11 bases; unmatched junction nucleotides: 17. CDR1 TSWWSYY and CDR2 QGS come from the germline V gene.

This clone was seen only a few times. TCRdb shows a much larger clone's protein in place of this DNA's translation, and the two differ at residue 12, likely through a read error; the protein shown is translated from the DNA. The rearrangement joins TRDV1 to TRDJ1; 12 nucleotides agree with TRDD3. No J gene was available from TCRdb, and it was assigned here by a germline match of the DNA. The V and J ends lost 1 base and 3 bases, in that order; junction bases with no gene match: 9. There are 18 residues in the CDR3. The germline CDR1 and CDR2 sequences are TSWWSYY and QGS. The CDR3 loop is CALGEPADWGILADKLIF. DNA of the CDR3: TGTGCTCTTGGGGAACCGGCTGACTGGGGGATACTGGCCGATAAACTCATCTTT.

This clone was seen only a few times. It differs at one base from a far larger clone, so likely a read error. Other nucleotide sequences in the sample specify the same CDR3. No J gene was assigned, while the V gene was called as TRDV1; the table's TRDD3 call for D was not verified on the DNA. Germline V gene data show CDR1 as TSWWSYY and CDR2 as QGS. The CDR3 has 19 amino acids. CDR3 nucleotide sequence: TGTGCTCTTGGGGAACTAAAGGTGACTACTGTTCGGTACACCGATAAGCTCATCTTT. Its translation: CALGELKVTTVRYTDKLIF.

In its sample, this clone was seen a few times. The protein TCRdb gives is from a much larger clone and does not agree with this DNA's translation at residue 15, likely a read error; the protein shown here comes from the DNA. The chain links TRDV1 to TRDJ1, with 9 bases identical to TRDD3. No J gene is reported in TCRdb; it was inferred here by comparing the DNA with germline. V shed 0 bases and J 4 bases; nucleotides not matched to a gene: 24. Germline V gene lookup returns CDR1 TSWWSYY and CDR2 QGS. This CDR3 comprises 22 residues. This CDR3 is CALGELSYPKLLGDLRVDKLIF. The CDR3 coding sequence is TGTGCTCTTGGGGAACTTTCTTACCCCAAACTACTGGGGGACCTTAGGGTCGATAAACTCATCTTT.

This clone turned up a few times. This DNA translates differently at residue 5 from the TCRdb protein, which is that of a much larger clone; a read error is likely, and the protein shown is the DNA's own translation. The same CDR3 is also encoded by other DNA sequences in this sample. CDR3 bases: TGTGCCTGTGACGCAATCCCCGGGAATGAGAGAGGGACCGATAAACTCATCTTC. Its protein product is CACDAIPGNERGTDKLIF. The gene calls are TRDV2 and TRDJ1; D gene unclear. Germline V gene lookup returns CDR1 GEAIGNYY and CDR2 EKD. The CDR3 contains 18 residues.

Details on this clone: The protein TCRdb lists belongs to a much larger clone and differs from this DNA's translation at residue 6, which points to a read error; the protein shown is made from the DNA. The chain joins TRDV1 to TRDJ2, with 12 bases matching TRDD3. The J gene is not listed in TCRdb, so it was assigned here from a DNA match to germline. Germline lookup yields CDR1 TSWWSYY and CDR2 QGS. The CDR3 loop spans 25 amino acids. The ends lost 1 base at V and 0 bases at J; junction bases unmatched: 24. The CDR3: CALGEPVLEYWGIPGLWALTAQLFF. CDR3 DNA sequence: TGTGCTCTTGGGGAACCCGTCCTCGAGTACTGGGGGATACCTGGACTCTGGGCTTTGACAGCACAACTCTTCTTT.

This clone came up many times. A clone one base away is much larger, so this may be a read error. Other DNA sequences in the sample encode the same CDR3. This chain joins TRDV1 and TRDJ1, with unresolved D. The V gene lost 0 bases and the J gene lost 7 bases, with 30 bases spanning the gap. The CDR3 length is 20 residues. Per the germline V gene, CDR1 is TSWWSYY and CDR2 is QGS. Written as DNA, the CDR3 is TGTGCTCTTGGGGAACTCTCTACACTGTACCCTTGTAGTACTAGTACTAAACTCATCTTT. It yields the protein CALGELSTLYPCSTSTKLIF.

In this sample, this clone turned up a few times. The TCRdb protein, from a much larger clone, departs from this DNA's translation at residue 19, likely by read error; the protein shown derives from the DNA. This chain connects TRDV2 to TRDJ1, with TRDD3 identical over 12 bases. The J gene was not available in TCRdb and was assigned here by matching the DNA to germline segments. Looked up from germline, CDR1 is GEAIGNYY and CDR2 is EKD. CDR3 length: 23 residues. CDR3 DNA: TGTGCCTGTGACCCTCGCCTCTCCTACGACGTACTGGGGGATACCCCGTACACCAATAAACTCATCTTT. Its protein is CACDPRLSYDVLGDTPYTNKLIF.

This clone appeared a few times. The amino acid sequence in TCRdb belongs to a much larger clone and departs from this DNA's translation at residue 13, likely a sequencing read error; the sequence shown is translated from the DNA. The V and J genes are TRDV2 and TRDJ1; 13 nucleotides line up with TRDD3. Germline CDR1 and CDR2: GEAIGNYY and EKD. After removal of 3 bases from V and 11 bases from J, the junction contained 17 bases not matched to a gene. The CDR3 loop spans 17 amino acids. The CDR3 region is CACDPVLGDTLRSRLIF. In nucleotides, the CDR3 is TGTGCCTGTGACCCCGTACTGGGGGATACGCTACGAAGTCGGCTCATCTTT.

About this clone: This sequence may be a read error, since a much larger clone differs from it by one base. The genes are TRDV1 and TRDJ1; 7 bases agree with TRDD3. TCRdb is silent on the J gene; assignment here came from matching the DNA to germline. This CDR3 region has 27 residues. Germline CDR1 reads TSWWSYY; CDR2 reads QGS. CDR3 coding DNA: TGTGCTCCTGGGGAACTATATTGGTCTTTCGATGAGCCCCGAAGTGTACTGGGGAGACCTTACACCGATAAACTCATCTTT. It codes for CAPGELYWSFDEPRSVLGRPYTDKLIF.

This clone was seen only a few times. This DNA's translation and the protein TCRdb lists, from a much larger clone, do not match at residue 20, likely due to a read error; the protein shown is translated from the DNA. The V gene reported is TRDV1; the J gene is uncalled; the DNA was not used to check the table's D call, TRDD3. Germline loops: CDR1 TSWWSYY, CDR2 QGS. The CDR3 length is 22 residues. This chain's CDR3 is CALGEPPAFLREGFWGTLKPIF. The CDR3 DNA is TGTGCTCTTGGGGAACCCCCTGCCTTCCTACGAGAAGGTTTCTGGGGGACTCTTAAACCCATCTTT.

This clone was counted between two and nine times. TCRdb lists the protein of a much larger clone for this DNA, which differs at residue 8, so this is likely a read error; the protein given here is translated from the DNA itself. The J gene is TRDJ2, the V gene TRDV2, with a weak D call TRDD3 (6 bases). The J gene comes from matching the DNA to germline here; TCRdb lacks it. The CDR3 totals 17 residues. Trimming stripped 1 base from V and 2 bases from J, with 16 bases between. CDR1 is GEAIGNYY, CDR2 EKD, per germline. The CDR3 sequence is CACDTVGGNGLTAQLFF. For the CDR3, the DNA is TGTGCCTGTGACACGGTGGGGGGTAACGGCTTGACAGCACAACTCTTCTTT.

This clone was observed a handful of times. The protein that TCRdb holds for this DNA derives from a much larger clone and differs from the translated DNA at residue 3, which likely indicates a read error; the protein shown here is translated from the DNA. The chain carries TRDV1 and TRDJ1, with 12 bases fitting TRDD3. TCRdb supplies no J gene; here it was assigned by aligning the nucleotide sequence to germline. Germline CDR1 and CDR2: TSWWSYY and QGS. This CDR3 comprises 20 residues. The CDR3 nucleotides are TGTGCTCCTGGGGAATCACTCGACTACGTACTGGGGGATACTACCGATAAACTCATCTTT. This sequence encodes CAPGESLDYVLGDTTDKLIF.

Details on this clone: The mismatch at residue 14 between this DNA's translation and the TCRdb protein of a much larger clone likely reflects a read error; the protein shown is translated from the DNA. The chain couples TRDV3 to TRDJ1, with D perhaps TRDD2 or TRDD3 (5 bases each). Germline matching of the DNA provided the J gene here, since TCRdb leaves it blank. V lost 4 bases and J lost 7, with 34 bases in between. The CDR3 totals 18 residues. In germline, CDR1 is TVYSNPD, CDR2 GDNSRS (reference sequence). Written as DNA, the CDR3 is TGTGCCTACGGTACCCACTTCCGAACGGGGGGCCGACTGGCTAAACTCATCTTT. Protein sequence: CAYGTHFRTGGRLAKLIF.

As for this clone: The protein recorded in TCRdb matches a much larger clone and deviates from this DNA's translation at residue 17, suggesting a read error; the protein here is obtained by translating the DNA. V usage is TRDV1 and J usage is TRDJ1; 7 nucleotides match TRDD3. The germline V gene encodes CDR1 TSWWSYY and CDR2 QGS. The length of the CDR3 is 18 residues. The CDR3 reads CALGEPLLGNSYTDKLTF. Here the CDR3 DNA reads TGTGCTCTTGGGGAACCGCTACTGGGGAACTCGTACACCGATAAACTCACCTTT.

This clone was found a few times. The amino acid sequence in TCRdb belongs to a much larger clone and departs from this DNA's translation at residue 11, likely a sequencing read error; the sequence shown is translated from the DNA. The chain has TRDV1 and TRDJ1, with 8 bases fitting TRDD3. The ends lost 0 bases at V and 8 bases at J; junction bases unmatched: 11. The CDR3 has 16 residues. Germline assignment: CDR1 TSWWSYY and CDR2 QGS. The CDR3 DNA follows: TGTGCTCTTGGGGAACTTCGGACCTGGGGGAGGACAAAACTCATCTTT. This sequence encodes CALGELRTWGRTKLIF.

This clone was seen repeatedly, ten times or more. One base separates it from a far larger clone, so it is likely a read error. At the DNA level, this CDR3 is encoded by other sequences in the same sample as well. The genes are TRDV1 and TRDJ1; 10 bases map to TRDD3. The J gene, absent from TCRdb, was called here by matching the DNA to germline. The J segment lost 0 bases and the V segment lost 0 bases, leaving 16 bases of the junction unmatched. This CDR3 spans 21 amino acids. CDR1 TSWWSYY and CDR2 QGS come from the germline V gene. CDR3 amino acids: CALGELVPPRGWGIHTDKLIF. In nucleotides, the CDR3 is TGTGCTCTTGGGGAACTTGTACCCCCACGGGGATGGGGGATACACACCGATAAACTCATCTTT.

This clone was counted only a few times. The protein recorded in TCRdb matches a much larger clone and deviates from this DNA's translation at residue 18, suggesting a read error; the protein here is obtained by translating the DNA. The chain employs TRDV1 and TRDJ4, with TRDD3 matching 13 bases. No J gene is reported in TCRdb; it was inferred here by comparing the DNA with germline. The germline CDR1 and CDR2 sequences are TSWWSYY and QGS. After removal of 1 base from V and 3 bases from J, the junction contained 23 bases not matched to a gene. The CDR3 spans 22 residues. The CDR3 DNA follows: TGTGCTCTTGGGGAACATGAAGAACACTGGGGGATACGAGGCAATACTTTCGGACCCCTGATCTTT. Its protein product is CALGEHEEHWGIRGNTFGPLIF.

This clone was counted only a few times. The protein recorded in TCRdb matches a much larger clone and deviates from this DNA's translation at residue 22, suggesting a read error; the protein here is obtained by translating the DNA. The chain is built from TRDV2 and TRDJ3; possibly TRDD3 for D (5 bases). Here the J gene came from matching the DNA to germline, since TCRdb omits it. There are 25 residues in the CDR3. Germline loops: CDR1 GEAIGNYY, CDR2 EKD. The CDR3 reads CACDTLEDGGPSGDQSSWDTRKMFF. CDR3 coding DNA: TGTGCCTGTGACACGCTCGAAGACGGAGGGCCGAGCGGGGACCAAAGCTCCTGGGACACCCGAAAGATGTTTTTC.